The rows below give T cell receptor beta chains drawn from one sample of a study of patients and donors after allogeneic stem cell transplantation. TCRdb re-called the RT-PCR reads through MiXCR, storing one row per CDR3 protein. The table lists roughly 880,000 distinct CDR3 sequences, about a sixth of them singletons. The sequenced material came from blood, either unsorted or a sorted T cell fraction (not recorded which). Receptor source: a human donor who was either an allogeneic HSCT recipient or a stem cell or donor lymphocyte infusion donor (not recorded which). It is not recorded whose cells these are; they may come from a transplant donor. Both conserved end residues are part of each CDR3. D genes are given only for firm matches. Some rows have no size entry. The others give once, few or many, or a class for an expanded clone.

length	size	D	V	J	CDR3	DNA
18	few	TRBD2	TRBV9	TRBJ2-2	CASSPPGLAGEGPGELFF	TGTGCCAGCAGCCCACCGGGACTAGCGGGAGAGGGTCCCGGGGAGCTGTTTTTT
16	many	TRBD2	TRBV10-3	TRBJ2-2	CAISEASGRNTGELFF	TGTGCCATCAGTGAGGCTAGCGGGAGGAACACCGGGGAGCTGTTTTTT
12	-	-	TRBV4-1	TRBJ2-1	CASSQGVYEQFF	TGCGCCAGCAGCCAAGGAGTTTACGAGCAGTTCTTC
14	-	-	TRBV7-2	TRBJ2-3	CASSFVSRTDTQYF	TGTGCCAGCAGCTTCGTAAGCCGCACAGATACGCAGTATTTT
12	few	-	TRBV12-3/TRBV12-4	TRBJ2-5	CASSFSKETQYF	TGTGCCAGCAGTTTTTCCAAAGAGACCCAGTACTTC
12	many	-	TRBV20-1	TRBJ1-5	CSARVPNQPQHF	TGCAGTGCTAGAGTCCCCAATCAGCCCCAGCATTTT
13	-	-	TRBV5-1	TRBJ2-5	CASSGRLEETQYF	TGCGCCAGCAGCGGGAGGCTAGAAGAGACCCAGTACTTC
16	-	TRBD1	TRBV7-6	TRBJ2-2	CASSFDGTGGTGELFF	TGTGCCAGCAGCTTCGACGGGACAGGGGGCACCGGGGAGCTGTTTTTT
16	few	-	TRBV19	TRBJ2-2	CASRRGASANTGELFF	TGTGCCAGTCGAAGGGGGGCTAGCGCTAACACCGGGGAGCTGTTTTTT
17	few	-	TRBV4-1	TRBJ2-6	CASSQDRRVPGANVLTF	TGCGCCAGCAGCCAAGATAGGAGGGTCCCTGGGGCCAACGTCCTGACTTTC
16	-	TRBD1	TRBV4-2	TRBJ2-5	CASSTRTGATQETQYF	TGTGCCAGCAGCACGAGGACAGGAGCAACACAAGAGACCCAGTACTTC
15	few	-	TRBV12-3/TRBV12-4	TRBJ1-6	CASSLGEWDNSPLHF	TGTGCCAGCAGTTTGGGAGAATGGGATAATTCACCCCTCCACTTT
18	-	TRBD2	TRBV11-1	TRBJ2-1	CASSFKNPGLAGGNEQFF	TGTGCCAGCAGCTTCAAAAACCCGGGACTAGCGGGGGGCAATGAGCAGTTCTTC
19	-	TRBD2	TRBV5-1	TRBJ2-7	CASSLAKSGSPTSPYEQYF	TGCGCCAGCAGCTTGGCAAAGAGCGGGAGTCCAACCTCCCCCTACGAGCAGTACTTC
14	many	-	TRBV12-3/TRBV12-4	TRBJ2-1	CASSPTGAYNEQFF	TGTGCCAGCAGCCCGACTGGGGCCTACAATGAGCAGTTCTTC
16	many	TRBD1	TRBV12-3/TRBV12-4	TRBJ2-7	CASSPRTGEYSYEQYF	TGTGCCAGCAGCCCTCGGACAGGGGAATACTCCTACGAGCAGTACTTC
16	few	-	TRBV12-3/TRBV12-4	TRBJ2-1	CASSFALGRSYNEQFF	TGTGCCAGCAGTTTCGCCTTGGGCCGCTCCTACAATGAGCAGTTCTTC
15	-	-	TRBV19	TRBJ2-5	CASSISGRAKETQYF	TGTGCCAGTAGTATATCAGGCAGAGCAAAAGAGACCCAGTACTTC
13	few	TRBD1	TRBV6-5	TRBJ2-1	CASSYGTANEQFF	TGTGCCAGCAGTTACGGGACAGCCAATGAGCAGTTCTTC
15	-	-	TRBV7-3	TRBJ1-2	CASSPSGNDIYGYTF	TGTGCCAGCAGCCCGTCGGGTAATGATATCTATGGCTACACCTTC
15	-	-	TRBV6-2/TRBV6-3	TRBJ2-3	CASSYYGGPTDTQYF	TGTGCCAGCAGTTACTACGGGGGGCCCACAGATACGCAGTATTTT
15	-	TRBD1	TRBV29-1	TRBJ1-1	CSATKKKDRPYEAFF	TGCAGCGCTACAAAAAAAAAGGACAGGCCATATGAAGCTTTCTTT
13	-	-	TRBV27	TRBJ2-4	CASSPRQSDIQYF	TGTGCCAGCAGTCCCCGCCAGAGCGACATTCAGTACTTC
15	-	TRBD1	TRBV9	TRBJ2-7	CASSVEDRVRDEQYF	TGTGCCAGCAGCGTAGAGGACAGGGTTAGGGACGAGCAGTACTTC
17	few	-	TRBV20-1	TRBJ2-1	CSARDNSVRLRMSEQFF	TGCAGTGCTAGAGATAATAGTGTCCGCCTCCGTATGAGTGAGCAGTTCTTC
14	-	-	TRBV6-2/TRBV6-3	TRBJ2-5	CASSFLRVGETQYF	TGTGCCAGCAGTTTTCTGCGGGTGGGGGAGACCCAGTACTTC
12	-	TRBD1	TRBV12-3/TRBV12-4	TRBJ1-4	CASTIQGEKLFF	TGTGCCAGCACCATACAGGGGGAAAAACTGTTTTTT
15	few	TRBD2	TRBV20-1	TRBJ2-7	CSARDWGLVRVEQYF	TGCAGTGCTAGAGATTGGGGACTAGTACGGGTTGAGCAGTACTTC
17	-	TRBD1	TRBV7-6	TRBJ2-7	CASSPKPLGTGSFEQYF	TGTGCCAGCAGCCCCAAACCCCTCGGGACAGGGTCGTTCGAGCAGTACTTC
16	-	TRBD2	TRBV25-1	TRBJ2-5	CASSSPGLAGQETQYF	TGTGCCAGCAGTTCTCCGGGACTAGCGGGCCAAGAGACCCAGTACTTC
16	-	-	TRBV30	TRBJ2-2	CAWRKPRTVNTGELFF	TGTGCCTGGAGAAAACCTCGGACGGTTAACACCGGGGAGCTGTTTTTT
14	-	TRBD1	TRBV3-1	TRBJ1-2	CASSQTGQGYGYTF	TGTGCCAGCAGCCAAACAGGACAGGGCTATGGCTACACCTTC
15	-	TRBD2	TRBV20-1	TRBJ2-7	CSASGLAGVGYEQYF	TGCAGTGCTAGTGGGCTAGCGGGAGTAGGGTACGAGCAGTACTTC
15	few	-	TRBV5-1	TRBJ2-2	CASSLEGPITGELFF	TGCGCCAGCAGCTTAGAAGGGCCAATCACCGGGGAGCTGTTTTTT
14	many	TRBD2	TRBV12-3/TRBV12-4	TRBJ2-5	CASSYSGRGETQYF	TGTGCCAGCAGCTATAGCGGGAGAGGGGAGACCCAGTACTTC